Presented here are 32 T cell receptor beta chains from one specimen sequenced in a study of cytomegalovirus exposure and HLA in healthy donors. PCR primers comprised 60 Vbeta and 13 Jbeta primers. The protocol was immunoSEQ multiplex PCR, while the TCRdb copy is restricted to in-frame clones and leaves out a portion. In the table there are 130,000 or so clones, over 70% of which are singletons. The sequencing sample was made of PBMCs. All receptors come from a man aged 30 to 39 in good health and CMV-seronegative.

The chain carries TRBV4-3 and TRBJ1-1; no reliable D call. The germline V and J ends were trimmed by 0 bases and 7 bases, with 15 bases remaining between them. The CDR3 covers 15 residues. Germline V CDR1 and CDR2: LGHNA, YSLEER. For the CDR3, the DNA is TGCGCCAGCAGCCAAGATGTCCGCCGAGCGATTGAAGCTTTCTTT. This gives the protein CASSQDVRRAIEAFF.

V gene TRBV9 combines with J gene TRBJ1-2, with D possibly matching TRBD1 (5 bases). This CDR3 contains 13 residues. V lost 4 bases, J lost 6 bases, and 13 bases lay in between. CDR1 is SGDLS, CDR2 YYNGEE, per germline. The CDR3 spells CASSLLTGDGYTF. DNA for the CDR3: TGTGCCAGCAGCCTCTTAACGGGGGATGGCTACACCTTC. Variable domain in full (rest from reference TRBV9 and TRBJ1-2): DSGVTQTPKHLITATGQRVTLRCSPRSGDLSVYWYQQSLDQGLQFLIQYYNGEERAKGNILERFSAQQFPDLHSELNLSSLELGDSALYFCASSLLTGDGYTFGSGTRLTVV.

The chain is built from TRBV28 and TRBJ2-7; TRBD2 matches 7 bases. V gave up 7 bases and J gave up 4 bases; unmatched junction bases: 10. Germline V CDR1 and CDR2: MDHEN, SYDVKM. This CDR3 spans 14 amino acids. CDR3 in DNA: TGTGCCAGCACTTCGGCTAGCGGATATTACGAGCAGTACTTC. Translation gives CASTSASGYYEQYF.

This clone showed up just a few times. The CDR3, as DNA: TGTGCCAGCAGCTTAGGACTCGGCACAGATACGCAGTATTTT. Amino acids: CASSLGLGTDTQYF. The V and J genes are TRBV7-2 and TRBJ2-3, with unresolved D. V lost 1 base, J lost 1 base, and 6 bases lay in between. CDR1 is SGHTA and CDR2 is FQGNSA in the germline V gene. The CDR3 loop spans 14 amino acids.

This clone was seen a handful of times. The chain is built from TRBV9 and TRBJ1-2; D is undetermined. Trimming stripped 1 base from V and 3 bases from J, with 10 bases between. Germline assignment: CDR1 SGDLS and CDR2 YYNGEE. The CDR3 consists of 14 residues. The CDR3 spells CASSVFSGDYGYTF. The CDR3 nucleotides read TGTGCCAGCAGCGTATTTTCCGGTGACTATGGCTACACCTTC.

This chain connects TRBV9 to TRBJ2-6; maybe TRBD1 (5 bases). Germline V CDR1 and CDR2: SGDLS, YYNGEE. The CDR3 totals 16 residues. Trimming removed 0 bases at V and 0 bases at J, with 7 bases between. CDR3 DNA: TGTGCCAGCAGCGTAGACAGGAACTCTGGGGCCAACGTCCTGACTTTC. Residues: CASSVDRNSGANVLTF.

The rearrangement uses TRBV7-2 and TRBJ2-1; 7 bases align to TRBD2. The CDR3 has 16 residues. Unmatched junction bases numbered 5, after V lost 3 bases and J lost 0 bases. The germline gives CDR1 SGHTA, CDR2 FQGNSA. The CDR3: CASSLNGGSSYNEQFF. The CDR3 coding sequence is TGTGCCAGCAGCTTGAACGGGGGGAGCTCCTACAATGAGCAGTTCTTC.

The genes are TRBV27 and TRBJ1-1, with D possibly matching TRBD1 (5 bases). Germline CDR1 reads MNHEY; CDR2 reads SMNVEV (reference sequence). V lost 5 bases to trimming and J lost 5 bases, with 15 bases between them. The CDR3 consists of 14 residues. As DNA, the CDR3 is TGTGCCAGCAGTCCAGCCCCAGGGTCTACTGAAGCTTTCTTT. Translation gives CASSPAPGSTEAFF.

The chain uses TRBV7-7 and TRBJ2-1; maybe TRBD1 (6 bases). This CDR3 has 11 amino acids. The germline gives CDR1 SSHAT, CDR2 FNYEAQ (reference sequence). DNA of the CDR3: TGTGCTAGGGACACCTTCAATGAGCAGTTCTTC. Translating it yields CARDTFNEQFF.

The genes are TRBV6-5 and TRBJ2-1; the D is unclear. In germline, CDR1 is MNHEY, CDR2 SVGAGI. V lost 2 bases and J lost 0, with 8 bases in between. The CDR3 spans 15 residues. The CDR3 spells CASSYAVNSYNEQFF. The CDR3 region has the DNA TGTGCCAGCAGTTACGCGGTGAACTCCTACAATGAGCAGTTCTTC.

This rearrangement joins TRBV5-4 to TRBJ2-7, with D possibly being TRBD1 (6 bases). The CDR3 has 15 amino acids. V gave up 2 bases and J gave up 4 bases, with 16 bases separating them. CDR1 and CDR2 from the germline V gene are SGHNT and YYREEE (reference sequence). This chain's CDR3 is CASSLDLQGPYEQYF. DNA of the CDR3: TGTGCCAGCAGCTTAGACCTACAGGGTCCATACGAGCAGTACTTC.

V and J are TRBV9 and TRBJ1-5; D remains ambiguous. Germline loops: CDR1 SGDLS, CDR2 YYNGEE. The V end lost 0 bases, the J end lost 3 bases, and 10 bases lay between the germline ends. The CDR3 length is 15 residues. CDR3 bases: TGTGCCAGCAGCGTAGATGAGACTTACAATCAGCCCCAGCATTTT. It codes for CASSVDETYNQPQHF.

The CDR3 sequence is CASKSGTGYSYEQYF. In DNA form, the CDR3 reads TGTGCCAGCAAATCCGGGACAGGTTACTCCTACGAGCAGTACTTC. This chain links TRBV27 with TRBJ2-7, with 8 bases identical to TRBD1. V lost 7 bases, J lost 0 bases, and 8 bases stayed unmatched. This CDR3 spans 15 amino acids. From germline, CDR1 is MNHEY and CDR2 SMNVEV (reference sequence).

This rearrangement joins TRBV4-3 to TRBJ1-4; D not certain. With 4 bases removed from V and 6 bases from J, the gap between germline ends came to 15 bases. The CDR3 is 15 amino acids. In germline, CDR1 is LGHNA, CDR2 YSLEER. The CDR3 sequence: CASSRRAGGDEKLFF. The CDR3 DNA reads TGCGCCAGCAGCCGCCGTGCGGGCGGAGATGAAAAACTGTTTTTT.

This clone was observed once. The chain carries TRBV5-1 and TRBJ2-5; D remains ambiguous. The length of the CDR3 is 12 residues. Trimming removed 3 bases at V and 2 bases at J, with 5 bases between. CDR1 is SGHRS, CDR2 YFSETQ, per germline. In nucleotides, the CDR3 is TGCGCCAGCAGCTCCCAGCAAGAGACCCAGTACTTC. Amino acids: CASSSQQETQYF.

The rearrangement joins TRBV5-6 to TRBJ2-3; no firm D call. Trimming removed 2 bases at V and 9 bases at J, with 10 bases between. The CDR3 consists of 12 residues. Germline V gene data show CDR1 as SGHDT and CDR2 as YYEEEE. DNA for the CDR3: TGTGCCAGCAGCTTCGGTTTCGGGACGCAGTATTTT. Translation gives CASSFGFGTQYF.

The CDR3, as DNA: TGTGCCAGTACCATGGCCTTCTCCCCTCGAAATCAGCCCCAGCATTTT. Translating it yields CASTMAFSPRNQPQHF. The genes are TRBV19 and TRBJ1-5; the D is unclear. Germline values: CDR1 LNHDA, CDR2 SQIVND (reference sequence). V was shortened by 7 bases and J by 4 bases, with 20 bases between the two germline ends. The CDR3 consists of 16 residues. The complete variable domain, with remaining parts taken from reference TRBV19 and TRBJ1-5, reads DGGITQSPKYLFRKEGQNVTLSCEQNLNHDAMYWYRQDPGQGLRLIYYSQIVNDFQKGDIAEGYSVSREKKESFPLTVTSAQKNPTAFYLCASTMAFSPRNQPQHFGDGTRLSIL.

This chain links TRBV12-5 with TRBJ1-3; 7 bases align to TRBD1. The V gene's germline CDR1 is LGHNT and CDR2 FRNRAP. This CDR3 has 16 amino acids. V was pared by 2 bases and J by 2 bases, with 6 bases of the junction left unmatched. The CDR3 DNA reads TGTGCTAGTGGTTTGATTACCGGGACAGCTGGAAACACCATATATTTT. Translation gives CASGLITGTAGNTIYF.

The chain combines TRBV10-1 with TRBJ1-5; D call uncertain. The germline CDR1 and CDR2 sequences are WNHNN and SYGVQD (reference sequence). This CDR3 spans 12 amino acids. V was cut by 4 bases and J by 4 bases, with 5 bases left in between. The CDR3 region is CASSGGNQPQHF. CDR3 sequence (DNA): TGCGCCAGCAGTGGCGGAAATCAGCCCCAGCATTTT.

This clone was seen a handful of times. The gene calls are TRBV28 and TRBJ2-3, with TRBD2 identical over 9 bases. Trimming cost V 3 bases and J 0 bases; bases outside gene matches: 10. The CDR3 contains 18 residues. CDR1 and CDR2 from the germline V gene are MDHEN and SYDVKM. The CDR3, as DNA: TGTGCCAGCAGTTTTCCCACCCTAGCGGGGTCTAGCACAGATACGCAGTATTTT. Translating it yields CASSFPTLAGSSTDTQYF.

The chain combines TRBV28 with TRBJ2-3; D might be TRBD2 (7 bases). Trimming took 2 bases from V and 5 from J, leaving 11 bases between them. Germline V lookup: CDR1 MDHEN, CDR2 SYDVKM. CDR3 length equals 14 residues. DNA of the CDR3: TGTGCCAGCAGTTTAAGAGGGGGGGGAGATACGCAGTATTTT. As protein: CASSLRGGGDTQYF.

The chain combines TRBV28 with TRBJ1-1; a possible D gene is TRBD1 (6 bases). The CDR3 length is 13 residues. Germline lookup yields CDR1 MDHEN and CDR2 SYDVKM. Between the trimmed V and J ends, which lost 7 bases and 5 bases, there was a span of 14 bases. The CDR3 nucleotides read TGTGCCAGCATCCAGGGGTTAAGGACTGAAGCTTTCTTT. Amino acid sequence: CASIQGLRTEAFF.

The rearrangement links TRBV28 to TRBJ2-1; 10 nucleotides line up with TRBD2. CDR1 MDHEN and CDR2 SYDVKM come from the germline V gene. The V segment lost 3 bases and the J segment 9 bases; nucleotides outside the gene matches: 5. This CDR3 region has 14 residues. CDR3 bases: TGTGCCAGCAGTTTGGCTAGCGGGAGAGGTGAGCAGTTCTTC. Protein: CASSLASGRGEQFF.

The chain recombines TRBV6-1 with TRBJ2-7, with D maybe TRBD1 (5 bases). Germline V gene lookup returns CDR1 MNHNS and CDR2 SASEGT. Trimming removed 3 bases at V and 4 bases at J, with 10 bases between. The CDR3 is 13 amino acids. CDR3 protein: CASSDRAPYEQYF. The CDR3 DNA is TGTGCCAGCAGTGACAGGGCTCCATACGAGCAGTACTTC.

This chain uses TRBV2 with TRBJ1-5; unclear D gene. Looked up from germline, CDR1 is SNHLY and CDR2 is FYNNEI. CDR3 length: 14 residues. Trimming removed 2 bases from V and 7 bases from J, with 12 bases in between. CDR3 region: CASSESTGRQPQHF. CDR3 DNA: TGTGCCAGCAGTGAATCGACGGGGAGGCAGCCCCAGCATTTT.

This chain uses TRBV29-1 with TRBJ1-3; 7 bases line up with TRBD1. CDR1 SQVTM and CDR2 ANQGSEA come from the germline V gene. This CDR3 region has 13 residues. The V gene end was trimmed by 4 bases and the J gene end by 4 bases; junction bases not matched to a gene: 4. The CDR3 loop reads CSVGDRAGNTIYF. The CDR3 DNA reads TGCAGCGTTGGAGACAGGGCCGGAAACACCATATATTTT.

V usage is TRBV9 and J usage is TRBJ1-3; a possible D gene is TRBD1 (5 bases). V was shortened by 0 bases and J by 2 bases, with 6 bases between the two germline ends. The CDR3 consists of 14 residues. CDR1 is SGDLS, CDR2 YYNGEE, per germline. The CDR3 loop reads CASSVGRAGNTIYF. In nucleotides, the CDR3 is TGTGCCAGCAGCGTAGGCAGGGCTGGAAACACCATATATTTT.

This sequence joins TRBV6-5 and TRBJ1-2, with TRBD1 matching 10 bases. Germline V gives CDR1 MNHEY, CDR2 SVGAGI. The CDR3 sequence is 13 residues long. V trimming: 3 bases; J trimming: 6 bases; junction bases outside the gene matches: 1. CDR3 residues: CASSYGQGDGYTF. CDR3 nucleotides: TGTGCCAGCAGTTATGGACAGGGGGATGGCTACACCTTC.

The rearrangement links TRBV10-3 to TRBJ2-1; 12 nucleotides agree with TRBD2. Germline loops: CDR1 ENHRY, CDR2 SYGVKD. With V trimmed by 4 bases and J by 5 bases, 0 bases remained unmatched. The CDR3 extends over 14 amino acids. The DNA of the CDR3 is TGTGCCATCAGTGGGACTAGCGGGGACAATGAGCAGTTCTTC. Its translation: CAISGTSGDNEQFF.

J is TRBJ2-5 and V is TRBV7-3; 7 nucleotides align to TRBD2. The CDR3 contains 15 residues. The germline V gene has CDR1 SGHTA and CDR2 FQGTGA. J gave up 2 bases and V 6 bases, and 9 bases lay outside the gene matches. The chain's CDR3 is CASSFGGGEQETQYF. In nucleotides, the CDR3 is TGTGCCAGCAGTTTCGGGGGAGGGGAGCAAGAGACCCAGTACTTC.

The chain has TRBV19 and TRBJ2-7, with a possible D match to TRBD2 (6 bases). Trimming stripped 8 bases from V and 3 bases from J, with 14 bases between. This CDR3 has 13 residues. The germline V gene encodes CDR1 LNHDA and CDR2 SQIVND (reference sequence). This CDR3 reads CASRGWNNYEQYF. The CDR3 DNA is TGTGCCAGTCGGGGGTGGAACAACTACGAGCAGTACTTC.

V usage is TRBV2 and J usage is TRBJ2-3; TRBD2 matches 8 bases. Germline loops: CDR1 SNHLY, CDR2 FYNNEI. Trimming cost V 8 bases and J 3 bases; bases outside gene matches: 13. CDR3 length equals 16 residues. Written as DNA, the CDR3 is TGTGCCAGCGCCGGAATGCAGCGGGAGCGAACAGATACGCAGTATTTT. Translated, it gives CASAGMQRERTDTQYF. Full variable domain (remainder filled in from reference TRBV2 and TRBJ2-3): EPEVTQTPSHQVTQMGQEVILRCVPISNHLYFYWYRQILGQKVEFLVSFYNNEISEKSEIFDDQFSVERPDGSNFTLKIRSTKLEDSAMYFCASAGMQRERTDTQYFGPGTRLTVL.